The T cell receptor beta chain under discussion was sequenced for a study of blood T cell repertoires in COVID-19. Overall study: Italy, Spain and the United States were the sources of the convalescent and acute COVID-19 samples. T cells, B-cell-depleted T cells, or PBMCs provided the cDNA or gDNA that served as material.

Original analysis: Estimation of nucleated cell counts relied on the amplification of reference gene primers. Libraries were prepared by immunoSEQ multiplex PCR; TCRdb keeps only in-frame clonotypes and omits some of them. That table gives V, J and clone size, and the DNA gave D and trimming. The sample records under 150,000 clones, more than 60% being singletons. Germline CDR1 and CDR2: LGHDT and YNNKEL (reference sequence). V lost 0 bases and J 5 bases, leaving 5 bases between the germline ends. The CDR3 length is 14 residues. The V gene is TRBV3-1 (or the pseudogene TRBV3-2), the J gene TRBJ1-6; the D is unclear. The sequence was collected from a man older than 75 with acute or convalescent COVID-19. Material: peripheral blood. The CDR3 DNA is TGTGCCAGCAGCCAAGATTTTAATAATTCACCCCTCCACTTT. Translated, it gives CASSQDFNNSPLHF.